This T cell receptor (beta chain) was recovered during a study of T cell repertoires in cytomegalovirus infection. The wider study: Public TCR beta signatures indicated both CMV infection and matching HLA type.

TCRdb independently ran MiXCR on the reads; one entry per CDR3 protein. Of some 700,000 distinct CDR3 sequences listed, less than 40% are singletons. This clonotype occurred a few times. Its antigen remains unidentified. Study conclusions and caveats: The study identified carriers of CMV plus the relevant HLA from cumulative public TCR beta family frequency. Clonotypes of TCR beta that were HLA-C-restricted and CMV-specific dominated the ex vivo response.

Sample: PBMCs. The TCR was taken from a human donor in good health (CMV status not recorded). Some clones in this sample may be carry-over from other donors' samples.

CDR3 residues: CASRRAGDYQPQHF. The CDR3, as DNA: TGTGCCAGCAGGAGGGCAGGCGATTATCAGCCCCAGCATTTT. This chain links TRBV6-1 with TRBJ1-5; D is unresolved. V lost 6 bases to trimming and J lost 5 bases, with 14 bases between them. This CDR3 has 14 residues. CDR1 and CDR2 (germline): MNHNS, SASEGT.